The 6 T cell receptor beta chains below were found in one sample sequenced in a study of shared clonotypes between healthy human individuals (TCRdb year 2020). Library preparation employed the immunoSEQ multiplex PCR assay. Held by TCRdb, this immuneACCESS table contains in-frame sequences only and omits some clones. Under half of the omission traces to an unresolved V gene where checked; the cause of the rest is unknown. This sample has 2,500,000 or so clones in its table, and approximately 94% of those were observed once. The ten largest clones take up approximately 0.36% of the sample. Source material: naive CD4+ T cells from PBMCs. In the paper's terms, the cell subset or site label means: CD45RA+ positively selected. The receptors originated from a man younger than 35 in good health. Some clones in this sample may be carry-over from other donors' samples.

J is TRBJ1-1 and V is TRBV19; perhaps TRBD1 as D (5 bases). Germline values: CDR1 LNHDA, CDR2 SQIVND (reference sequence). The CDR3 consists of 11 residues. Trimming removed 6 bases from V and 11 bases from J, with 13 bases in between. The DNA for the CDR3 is TGTGCCAGTAGATCAGGGTCATCGGCTTTCTTT. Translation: CASRSGSSAFF.

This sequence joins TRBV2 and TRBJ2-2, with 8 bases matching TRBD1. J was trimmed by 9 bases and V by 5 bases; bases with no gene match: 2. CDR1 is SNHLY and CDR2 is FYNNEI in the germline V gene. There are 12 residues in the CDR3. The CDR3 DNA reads TGTGCCAGCAGTCAGGGGGCGAGGGAGCTGTTTTTT. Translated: CASSQGARELFF.

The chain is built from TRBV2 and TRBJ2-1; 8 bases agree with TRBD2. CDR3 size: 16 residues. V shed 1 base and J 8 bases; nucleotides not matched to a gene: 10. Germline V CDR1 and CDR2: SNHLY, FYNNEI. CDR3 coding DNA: TGTGCCAGCAGTGAAGGGGCGGGAGGTGGATTCGATGAGCAGTTCTTC. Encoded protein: CASSEGAGGGFDEQFF.

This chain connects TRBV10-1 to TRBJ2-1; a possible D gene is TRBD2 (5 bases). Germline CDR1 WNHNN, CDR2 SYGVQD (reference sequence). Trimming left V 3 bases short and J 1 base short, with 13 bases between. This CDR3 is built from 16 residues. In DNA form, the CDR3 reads TGCGCCAGCAGTGATTATATAGCGAGTTCCTACAATGAGCAGTTCTTC. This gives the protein CASSDYIASSYNEQFF.

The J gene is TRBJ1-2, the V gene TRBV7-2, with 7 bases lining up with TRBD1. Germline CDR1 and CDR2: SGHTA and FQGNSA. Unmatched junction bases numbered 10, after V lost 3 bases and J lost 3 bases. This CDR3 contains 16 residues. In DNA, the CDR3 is TGTGCCAGCAGCTTCCTCGACAGGGACTCTTACTATGGCTACACCTTC. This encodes CASSFLDRDSYYGYTF.

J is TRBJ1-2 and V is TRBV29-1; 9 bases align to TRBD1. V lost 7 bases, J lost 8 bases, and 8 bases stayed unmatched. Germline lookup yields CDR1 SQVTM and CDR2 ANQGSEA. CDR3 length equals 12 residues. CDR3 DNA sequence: TGCAGCGCCACCGGGACAGGGTGGGGCTACACCTTC. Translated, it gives CSATGTGWGYTF.